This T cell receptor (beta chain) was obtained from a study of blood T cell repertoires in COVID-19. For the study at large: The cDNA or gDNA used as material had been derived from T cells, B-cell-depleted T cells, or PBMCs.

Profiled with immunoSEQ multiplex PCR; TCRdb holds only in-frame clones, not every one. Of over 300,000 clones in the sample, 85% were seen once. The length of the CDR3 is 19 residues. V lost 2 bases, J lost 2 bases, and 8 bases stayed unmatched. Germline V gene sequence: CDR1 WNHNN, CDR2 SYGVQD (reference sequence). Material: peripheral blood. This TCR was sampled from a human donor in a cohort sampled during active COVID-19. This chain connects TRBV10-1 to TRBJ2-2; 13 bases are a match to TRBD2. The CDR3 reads CASSEEGLAGQTNTGELFF. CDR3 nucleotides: TGCGCCAGCAGTGAGGAGGGACTAGCGGGACAGACTAACACCGGGGAGCTGTTTTTT.